One sample yielded the 24 T cell receptor beta chains listed below, sequenced in a study of cytomegalovirus exposure and HLA in healthy donors. Use of 60 Vbeta and 13 Jbeta primers characterized the PCR. The repertoire was sequenced with immunoSEQ multiplex PCR; TCRdb's copy has only in-frame clones and lacks some. The sample carries about 100,000 clones, around 80% recorded once. Material for sequencing was PBMCs. The origin of the receptors is a woman in her sixties or seventies in good health and CMV-seronegative.

The V call is TRBV7-9, the J call TRBJ2-1, with D possibly TRBD2 on 5 matching bases. The CDR3 is 15 amino acids. V was trimmed by 6 bases and J by 4 bases, leaving 16 bases between them. Germline CDR1 SEHNR, CDR2 FQNEAQ (reference sequence). CDR3 in DNA: TGTGCCAGCAGACCCCTTGAGGGAGCTTACAATGAGCAGTTCTTC. Amino acids: CASRPLEGAYNEQFF.

The chain links TRBV28 to TRBJ1-2; perhaps TRBD1 as D (6 bases). There are 14 residues in the CDR3. Germline V CDR1 and CDR2: MDHEN, SYDVKM. Trimming stripped 1 base from V and 4 bases from J, with 10 bases between. Here the CDR3 reads CASSLLGAGYGYTF. As DNA, the CDR3 is TGTGCCAGCAGTTTATTGGGGGCGGGCTATGGCTACACCTTC.

The gene calls are TRBV7-2 and TRBJ2-7, with D possibly matching TRBD2 (5 bases). Trimming stripped 1 base from V and 7 bases from J, with 8 bases between. Germline CDR1 reads SGHTA; CDR2 reads FQGNSA. This CDR3 has 12 residues. CDR3 sequence: CASSLVTREQYF. CDR3 DNA sequence: TGTGCCAGCAGCTTAGTCACTAGGGAGCAGTACTTC.

This clone has a handful of counts. CDR3 sequence: CASTRSGAAGEQYF. The CDR3 DNA sequence: TGTGCCAGCACCCGAAGTGGGGCAGCCGGCGAGCAGTACTTC. The chain employs TRBV2 and TRBJ2-7, with a possible D match to TRBD1 (5 bases). The CDR3 extends over 14 amino acids. V was clipped by 7 bases and J by 6 bases, with 19 bases between them. Looked up from germline, CDR1 is SNHLY and CDR2 is FYNNEI.

This chain connects TRBV28 to TRBJ1-2; possible D gene TRBD1, 5 bases. Trimming left V 7 bases short and J 0 bases short, with 15 bases between. The CDR3 has 15 residues. CDR1 is MDHEN and CDR2 is SYDVKM in the germline V gene. The CDR3 loop reads CASTIGAGSNYGYTF. CDR3 nucleotides: TGTGCCAGCACAATTGGGGCTGGTTCTAACTATGGCTACACCTTC.

The chain uses TRBV29-1 and TRBJ2-3, with 13 bases lining up with TRBD2. CDR1 and CDR2 from the germline V gene are SQVTM and ANQGSEA. This CDR3 region has 15 residues. J was trimmed by 2 bases and V by 7 bases; bases with no gene match: 6. CDR3 DNA sequence: TGCAGCGCTGATGGACTAGCGGGGGTCACAGATACGCAGTATTTT. Its protein product is CSADGLAGVTDTQYF.

The chain uses TRBV19 and TRBJ1-5; 9 nucleotides line up with TRBD1. The CDR3 is made up of 14 amino acids. The trim removed 5 bases at V and 6 bases at J, leaving 5 bases unmatched. Germline V CDR1 and CDR2: LNHDA, SQIVND (reference sequence). CDR3 nucleotides: TGTGCCAGTAGTGTGACAGGGGGTGCTCAGCCCCAGCATTTT. Amino acids: CASSVTGGAQPQHF. The entire variable domain, with the rest obtained from reference TRBV19 and TRBJ1-5, is as follows: DGGITQSPKYLFRKEGQNVTLSCEQNLNHDAMYWYRQDPGQGLRLIYYSQIVNDFQKGDIAEGYSVSREKKESFPLTVTSAQKNPTAFYLCASSVTGGAQPQHFGDGTRLSIL.

The V gene is TRBV4-3, the J gene TRBJ1-5; D gene unclear. CDR1 and CDR2 from the germline V gene are LGHNA and YSLEER. There are 15 residues in the CDR3. The V end lost 0 bases, the J end lost 4 bases, and 10 bases lay between the germline ends. CDR3 sequence reads: CASSQEWRTNQPQHF. In DNA, the CDR3 is TGCGCCAGCAGCCAAGAGTGGCGGACTAATCAGCCCCAGCATTTT.

The chain uses TRBV19 and TRBJ1-2, with TRBD1 as a possible D gene (5 bases). Germline CDR1 LNHDA, CDR2 SQIVND (reference sequence). CDR3 length: 13 residues. The V end lost 3 bases, the J end lost 7 bases, and 12 bases lay between the germline ends. The CDR3 sequence: CASSIAGMGGYTF. CDR3 sequence (DNA): TGTGCCAGTAGTATCGCAGGGATGGGTGGCTACACCTTC.

CDR3 residues: CASSGQGYTEAFF. The CDR3 DNA is TGTGCCAGCAGCGGGCAGGGGTACACTGAAGCTTTCTTT. The V and J genes are TRBV25-1 and TRBJ1-1, with a weak D call TRBD1 (6 bases). This CDR3 region has 13 residues. Trimming took 6 bases from V and 3 from J, leaving 11 bases between them. Germline V gene data show CDR1 as MGHDK and CDR2 as SYGVNS.

This clone is a singleton in its sample. V is TRBV9 and J is TRBJ2-1; D unclear. The CDR3 runs 15 residues. Per germline, CDR1 SGDLS and CDR2 YYNGEE. V was trimmed by 0 bases and J by 1 base, leaving 8 bases between them. The CDR3: CASSVESVSYNEQFF. The CDR3 DNA reads TGTGCCAGCAGCGTAGAAAGCGTTTCCTACAATGAGCAGTTCTTC.

Here the CDR3 DNA reads TGTGCCAGCGGGCGGGGCCCCACCTACGAGCAGTACTTC. It encodes CASGRGPTYEQYF. This chain uses TRBV6-5 with TRBJ2-7, with D maybe TRBD2 (6 bases). This CDR3 is 13 amino acids long. The germline V gene encodes CDR1 MNHEY and CDR2 SVGAGI. V dropped 8 bases and J dropped 2 bases, with 13 bases sitting between them.

The chain joins TRBV5-1 to TRBJ2-5, with 9 bases fitting TRBD1. CDR1 and CDR2 from the germline V gene are SGHRS and YFSETQ. V trimming: 0 bases; J trimming: 6 bases; junction bases outside the gene matches: 6. The CDR3 loop spans 15 amino acids. The CDR3 DNA reads TGCGCCAGCAGCTTGGCCGACAGGGGGTTGAAGACCCAGTACTTC. Encoded protein: CASSLADRGLKTQYF.

CDR3: CASSASGRGTDTQYF. In nucleotides, the CDR3 is TGTGCCAGCAGTGCTAGCGGGAGAGGCACAGATACGCAGTATTTT. The chain uses TRBV2 and TRBJ2-3, with 10 bases lining up with TRBD2. V lost 4 bases to trimming and J lost 1 base; unmatched junction nucleotides: 2. Germline lookup yields CDR1 SNHLY and CDR2 FYNNEI. The CDR3 is 15 amino acids.

Written as DNA, the CDR3 is TGCGCCAGCAGCCAGACTAGCGGCCACCTCTACAATGAGCAGTTCTTC. It is translated as CASSQTSGHLYNEQFF. V is TRBV5-1 and J is TRBJ2-1; 9 nucleotides agree with TRBD2. V was pared by 4 bases and J by 3 bases, with 8 bases of the junction left unmatched. The CDR3 sequence is 16 residues long. Germline V gene lookup returns CDR1 SGHRS and CDR2 YFSETQ.

V gene TRBV9 combines with J gene TRBJ2-1; D is ambiguous. CDR1 SGDLS and CDR2 YYNGEE come from the germline V gene. The CDR3 extends over 12 amino acids. V gave up 2 bases and J gave up 8 bases, with 8 bases separating them. DNA of the CDR3: TGTGCCAGCAGCGTCGCGTCGGATGAGCAGTTCTTC. Translation gives CASSVASDEQFF.

The rearrangement uses TRBV5-6 and TRBJ2-5; 7 bases match TRBD2. This CDR3 spans 13 amino acids. Unmatched junction bases numbered 4, after V lost 4 bases and J lost 4 bases. Germline CDR1 is SGHDT and CDR2 is YYEEEE. Here the CDR3 DNA reads TGTGCCAGCAGCCAGTGGGGGGGAGAGACCCAGTACTTC. Translated, it gives CASSQWGGETQYF.

The chain carries TRBV5-1 and TRBJ1-6; 9 positions agree with TRBD1. The CDR3 totals 15 residues. The germline V gene encodes CDR1 SGHRS and CDR2 YFSETQ. With V trimmed by 2 bases and J by 8 bases, 5 bases remained unmatched. This chain's CDR3 is CASSLGDRDYSPLHF. The CDR3 DNA is TGCGCCAGCAGCTTAGGGGACAGGGACTATTCACCCCTCCACTTT.

This chain joins TRBV4-3 and TRBJ2-7, with 7 bases aligning to TRBD1. J gave up 11 bases and V 0 bases, and 7 bases lay outside the gene matches. Per the germline V gene, CDR1 is LGHNA and CDR2 is YSLEER. The CDR3 spans 13 residues. CDR3 amino acids: CASSQEGGPVKYF. The CDR3 nucleotides read TGCGCCAGCAGCCAAGAAGGGGGCCCCGTGAAGTACTTC.

The rearrangement links TRBV28 to TRBJ2-7, with TRBD1 identical over 11 bases. This CDR3 region has 16 residues. In germline, CDR1 is MDHEN, CDR2 SYDVKM. The trim removed 8 bases at V and 7 bases at J, leaving 16 bases unmatched. Written as DNA, the CDR3 is TGTGCCAGCGGGGGAGGACAGGGGGCGCGTCCGAATGAGCAGTACTTC. Protein sequence: CASGGGQGARPNEQYF.

The chain uses TRBV6-5 and TRBJ2-5; D is perhaps TRBD2 (5 bases). The end of the DNA is better explained by TRBJ2-7, so the J call may be wrong. In germline, CDR1 is MNHEY, CDR2 SVGAGI. The length of the CDR3 is 14 residues. The DNA of the CDR3 is TGTGCCAGCAGTTATGGTAGTGCGGGCTACGAGCAGTACTTC. Translated, it gives CASSYGSAGYEQYF.

The chain has TRBV6-5 and TRBJ1-1; 8 bases map to TRBD1. The CDR3 length is 16 residues. J lost 5 bases, V lost 0 bases, and 8 bases had no gene match. CDR1 is MNHEY, CDR2 SVGAGI, per germline. The CDR3 DNA reads as TGTGCCAGCAGTTACTCGGACAGGGTAAGGGATACTGAAGCTTTCTTT. Its protein is CASSYSDRVRDTEAFF.

The chain carries TRBV7-9 and TRBJ2-3; D is perhaps TRBD2 (6 bases). This CDR3 is 15 amino acids long. Germline values: CDR1 SEHNR, CDR2 FQNEAQ (reference sequence). The V end was cut by 5 bases, the J end by 2 bases, with 14 bases between. DNA of the CDR3: TGTGCCAGCAGCGGGTTAGGGGACTTCACAGATACGCAGTATTTT. This translates into CASSGLGDFTDTQYF.

The chain has TRBV18 and TRBJ1-5, with 10 positions matching TRBD1. The germline V gene has CDR1 KGHSH and CDR2 LQKENI. The CDR3 runs 15 residues. V dropped 6 bases and J dropped 5; count of bases not matched to a gene: 7. The CDR3 here is CASSRTGGWDQPQHF. The CDR3 DNA reads as TGTGCCAGCTCGAGGACAGGGGGTTGGGATCAGCCCCAGCATTTT.